This TCR beta chain was captured in a study of blood T cells in healthy people across ages. The germline CDR1 and CDR2 sequences are SEHNR and FQNEAQ (reference sequence). This CDR3 is 15 amino acids long. V was pared by 1 base and J by 2 bases, with 6 bases between. It was with a sample-barcoded 5' primer and a J-beta primer mix that a second PCR of roughly 7 to 12 cycles was run. MiXCR was run by TCRdb on the 5' RACE reads, yielding one entry per CDR3 protein. The sample includes more than 1 million distinct CDR3 sequences, less than 50% of them seen just once. The source is a woman aged 60 to 75 in good health. V usage is TRBV7-9 and J usage is TRBJ2-6; D remains ambiguous. Specimen: blood. CDR3 bases: TGTGCCAGCAGCTTAGTAAGGGCTGGGGCCAACGTCCTGACTTTC. Translated, it gives CASSLVRAGANVLTF.